This is a list of T cell receptor beta chains from one sample in a study of T cells in localized non-small cell lung cancer. Sequenced by immunoSEQ multiplex PCR; TCRdb stores in-frame clones only, minus some. The sample lists about 82,000 clones; about three quarters were seen once. Source: PBMCs, taken before any cancer treatment. These receptor sequences come from a man between 35 and 75 years old with stage II squamous cell lung carcinoma. Both conserved end residues are trimmed from each CDR3. Each record gives: V gene, J gene, CDR3 protein.

TRBV6-1,TRBJ2-3,ASSEREGQVTDTQY
TRBV5-5,TRBJ1-5,ASSITTGVNGEPQH
TRBV27,TRBJ1-1,ASSNRQGTARGAF
TRBV9,TRBJ1-1,ASSVGPGHNTEAF
TRBV4-1,TRBJ2-1,ASSQDGNLFYNEQF
TRBV5-1,TRBJ1-4,ASSGGTGAAEKLF
TRBV28,TRBJ1-2,ASSPERGDEGPLLYGYT
TRBV5-6,TRBJ2-1,ASSAGQGNYNEQF
TRBV7-2,TRBJ2-5,ASSDGAGGPYGTQY
TRBV19,TRBJ1-2,ASSIPGGAYYGYT
TRBV4-3,TRBJ1-3,ASSPSATGAGNTIY
TRBV7-9,TRBJ2-2,ASSSGTGGITGELF
TRBV6-6,TRBJ2-7,ASRHIQGLPSYEQY
TRBV2,TRBJ1-2,ASRNYGYT
TRBV5-1,TRBJ2-3,ASSLAGGRSDTQY
TRBV2,TRBJ2-3,ASSTWGIDTDTQY
TRBV4-1,TRBJ1-2,ASSQRVGTRTSRGYT
TRBV27,TRBJ2-3,ASSSQRRTDTQY
TRBV7-9,TRBJ1-5,ASSPIPGQGYNQPQH
TRBV6-5,TRBJ2-5,ASSSSGADGETQY
TRBV28,TRBJ1-5,ASSQATGGYQPQH
TRBV18,TRBJ1-4,ASSTEGASNEKLF
TRBV6-1,TRBJ1-1,ASSEVLRGEAF
TRBV29-1,TRBJ2-1,SVEVGFFGGRYNEQF
TRBV7-3,TRBJ2-5,ASSLRTGDQETQY
TRBV5-1,TRBJ2-1,ASSLARGSYNEQF
TRBV28,TRBJ1-5,ASSFKGALNQPQH
TRBV28,TRBJ1-6,ASSSAGRGLNSPLH
TRBV7-2,TRBJ2-5,ASSLARAGGETQY
TRBV9,TRBJ2-6,ASSAPGGSGANVLT
TRBV19,TRBJ1-6,ASRDYRGHNSPLH
TRBV29-1,TRBJ1-4,SGRDSEKLF
TRBV28,TRBJ2-7,ASTKLRDTTYEQY
TRBV7-6,TRBJ1-2,ASSSGTPSTGYT
TRBV7-8,TRBJ1-2,ASSLNQGAEGYT
TRBV25-1,TRBJ2-2,ASSSGGTGELF
TRBV2,TRBJ2-1,ASSEVYEQF